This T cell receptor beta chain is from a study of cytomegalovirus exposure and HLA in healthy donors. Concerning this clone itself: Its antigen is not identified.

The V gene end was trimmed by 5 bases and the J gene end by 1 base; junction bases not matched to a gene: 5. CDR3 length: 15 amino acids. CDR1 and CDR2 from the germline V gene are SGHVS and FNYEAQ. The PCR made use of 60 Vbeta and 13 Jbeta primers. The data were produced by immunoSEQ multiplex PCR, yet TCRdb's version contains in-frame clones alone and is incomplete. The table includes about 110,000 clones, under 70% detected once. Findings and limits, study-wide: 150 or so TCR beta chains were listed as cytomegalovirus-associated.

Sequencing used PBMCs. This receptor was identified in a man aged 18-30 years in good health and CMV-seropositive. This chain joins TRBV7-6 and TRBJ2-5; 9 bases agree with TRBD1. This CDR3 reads CASSRRTGAQETQYF. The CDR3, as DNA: TGTGCCAGCAGCCGTCGGACAGGGGCCCAAGAGACCCAGTACTTC.